Below, 21 T cell receptor beta chains from the same sample are listed, as sequenced in a study of PD-1 blockade in classical Hodgkin lymphoma. No patient escaped relapse after autologous stem cell transplantation, and brentuximab vedotin exposure varied. Data came from immunoSEQ multiplex PCR; TCRdb stores just in-frame clones and leaves some out. The table shows under 110,000 clones, with approximately 90% occurring only once. The sample consisted of peripheral blood mononuclear cells (PBMCs), taken before the second cycle of nivolumab. The source is a human donor with classical Hodgkin lymphoma.

The V gene is TRBV7-8, the J gene TRBJ1-5; D is uncertain. The CDR3 has 14 amino acids. CDR1 SGHVS and CDR2 FQNEAQ come from the germline V gene. The ends were cut back, 5 bases at V and 5 bases at J, with 13 bases in the middle. The CDR3 DNA is TGTGCCAGCAGCCGGGGTGGGCAGCATCAGCCCCAGCATTTT. Translating gives CASSRGGQHQPQHF.

The genes are TRBV12-5 and TRBJ1-1; 8 nucleotides agree with TRBD1. The ends lost 4 bases at V and 2 bases at J; junction bases unmatched: 6. This CDR3 region has 15 residues. Per germline, CDR1 LGHNT and CDR2 FRNRAP. The CDR3 region has the DNA TGTGCTAGTGGTTGGGAGACAGGGGACAACACTGAAGCTTTCTTT. Protein product: CASGWETGDNTEAFF.

The J gene is TRBJ2-3, the V gene TRBV20-1; D is uncertain. This CDR3 is 10 amino acids long. Per germline, CDR1 DFQATT and CDR2 SNEGSKA (reference sequence). Trimming cost V 7 bases and J 5 bases, with 7 bases left between them. Written as DNA, the CDR3 is TGCAGTGTTTCGGGAGATACGCAGTATTTT. It codes for CSVSGDTQYF.

The chain couples TRBV6-1 to TRBJ2-3; D perhaps matches TRBD1 (5 bases). The CDR3 covers 15 residues. Germline V CDR1 and CDR2: MNHNS, SASEGT. The V end lost 2 bases, the J end lost 5 bases, and 14 bases lay between the germline ends. DNA of the CDR3: TGTGCCAGCAGTGAACCGGCTGGGGCTGGAGATACGCAGTATTTT. This encodes CASSEPAGAGDTQYF.

This chain uses TRBV19 with TRBJ1-1, with a weak D call TRBD1 (5 bases). V gave up 5 bases and J gave up 4 bases, with 11 bases separating them. CDR1 LNHDA and CDR2 SQIVND come from the germline V gene (reference sequence). This CDR3 is built from 13 residues. The CDR3 region has the DNA TGTGCCAGTAGTGGGGCCGGGATCACTGAAGCTTTCTTT. This sequence encodes CASSGAGITEAFF.

This rearrangement joins TRBV19 to TRBJ2-2; the match to TRBD1 covers 11 bases. The CDR3 length is 17 residues. Germline assignment: CDR1 LNHDA and CDR2 SQIVND (reference sequence). The V and J ends lost 9 bases and 0 bases, in that order; junction bases with no gene match: 9. The CDR3 here is CASTKGQGASNTGELFF. CDR3 DNA sequence: TGTGCCAGCACCAAAGGACAGGGGGCTTCGAACACCGGGGAGCTGTTTTTT. Complete variable domain (other parts from reference TRBV19 and TRBJ2-2): DGGITQSPKYLFRKEGQNVTLSCEQNLNHDAMYWYRQDPGQGLRLIYYSQIVNDFQKGDIAEGYSVSREKKESFPLTVTSAQKNPTAFYLCASTKGQGASNTGELFFGEGSRLTVL.

Written as DNA, the CDR3 is TGTGCCAGCAGTTCACTTGTTCGGGGTAACTATGGCTACACCTTC. Amino acids: CASSSLVRGNYGYTF. The chain joins TRBV27 to TRBJ1-2, with unresolved D. The CDR3 has 15 amino acids. V lost 4 bases to trimming and J lost 1 base, with 13 bases between them. Germline V gene data show CDR1 as MNHEY and CDR2 as SMNVEV (reference sequence).

The rearrangement links TRBV20-1 to TRBJ1-1; 8 bases line up with TRBD1. Germline loops: CDR1 DFQATT, CDR2 SNEGSKA (reference sequence). The J segment lost 7 bases and the V segment lost 6 bases, leaving 4 bases of the junction unmatched. The CDR3 is 11 residues long. The CDR3 bases are TGCAGTGCCACAGGGGGGAATGAAGCTTTCTTT. Encoded protein: CSATGGNEAFF.

The rearrangement joins TRBV20-1 to TRBJ2-2; the D call may be TRBD1 or TRBD2 (5 bases each). CDR3 length equals 11 residues. Germline V gene data show CDR1 as DFQATT and CDR2 as SNEGSKA (reference sequence). The CDR3 coding sequence is TGCACCGTCGGGACCTCCGTGGAGCTGTTTTTT. Its translation: CTVGTSVELFF.

This clone was seen a single time. V usage is TRBV6-5 and J usage is TRBJ1-2; tentative D call: TRBD1 (6 bases). The CDR3 extends over 16 amino acids. Germline CDR1 and CDR2: MNHEY and SVGAGI. V dropped 0 bases and J dropped 7 bases, with 18 bases sitting between them. CDR3 sequence reads: CASSYSIVAGGGGYTF. CDR3 DNA sequence: TGTGCCAGCAGTTACTCGATCGTGGCGGGGGGCGGTGGCTACACCTTC.

This rearrangement joins TRBV11-2 to TRBJ2-1; TRBD2 matches at 8 bases. The J segment lost 0 bases and the V segment lost 5 bases, leaving 9 bases of the junction unmatched. This CDR3 comprises 17 residues. Germline CDR1 and CDR2: SGHAT and FQNNGV. CDR3 in DNA: TGTGCCAGCAGCCAATATAGCGGGGATCCCTCCTACAATGAGCAGTTCTTC. Translation gives CASSQYSGDPSYNEQFF.

V is TRBV25-1 and J is TRBJ2-3; 10 positions agree with TRBD1. Germline CDR1 reads MGHDK; CDR2 reads SYGVNS. This CDR3 has 15 amino acids. V trimming: 5 bases; J trimming: 2 bases; junction bases outside the gene matches: 4. The CDR3 nucleotides read TGTGCCAGCAGTCAAGACAGGGGGCCCACAGATACGCAGTATTTT. Amino acid sequence: CASSQDRGPTDTQYF.

This clone has only one observation. V usage is TRBV14 and J usage is TRBJ2-7; possibly TRBD2 for D (6 bases). The CDR3 loop spans 14 amino acids. Germline values: CDR1 SGHDN, CDR2 FVKESK. Trimming stripped 4 bases from V and 5 bases from J, with 15 bases between. CDR3 coding DNA: TGTGCCAGCAGCCTCAGCGGGTTGAGGCACGAGCAGTACTTC. Protein product: CASSLSGLRHEQYF.

The V gene is TRBV13, the J gene TRBJ1-1, with TRBD1 identical over 9 bases. Germline V CDR1 and CDR2: PRHDT, FYEKMQ (reference sequence). V lost 5 bases to trimming and J lost 13 bases; unmatched junction nucleotides: 8. The CDR3 spans 12 residues. As DNA, the CDR3 is TGTGCCAGCAGCGGGGACAGGGTGCTTGTTTTCTTT. It codes for CASSGDRVLVFF.

The rearrangement links TRBV29-1 to TRBJ1-1; D is unresolved. V lost 7 bases and J 0 bases, leaving 12 bases between the germline ends. The CDR3 runs 13 residues. Germline V gene lookup returns CDR1 SQVTM and CDR2 ANQGSEA. The CDR3 coding sequence is TGCAGCGACTCGACGAAAATGAACACTGAAGCTTTCTTT. It encodes CSDSTKMNTEAFF.

The rearrangement links TRBV27 to TRBJ2-1; 13 bases align to TRBD2. Germline V gene data show CDR1 as MNHEY and CDR2 as SMNVEV (reference sequence). The CDR3 loop spans 15 amino acids. Unmatched junction bases numbered 5, after V lost 2 bases and J lost 10 bases. The CDR3, as DNA: TGTGCCAGCAGTTTAGTAACTAGCGGGGGGGCCGAGCAGTTCTTC. This sequence encodes CASSLVTSGGAEQFF.

This clone occurred many times. The chain has TRBV13 and TRBJ1-1, with D maybe TRBD1 (6 bases). This CDR3 comprises 16 residues. Looked up from germline, CDR1 is PRHDT and CDR2 is FYEKMQ (reference sequence). Trimming removed 2 bases at V and 1 base at J, with 14 bases between. This CDR3 reads CASSLRGSGRNTEAFF. CDR3 bases: TGTGCCAGCAGCTTAAGGGGGAGCGGGAGGAACACTGAAGCTTTCTTT.

V and J are TRBV11-1 and TRBJ2-3; tentatively, D is TRBD1 (5 bases). Germline V gives CDR1 SGHAT, CDR2 FQDESV (reference sequence). Trimming cost V 7 bases and J 0 bases, with 11 bases left between them. This CDR3 comprises 14 residues. The CDR3 is CASTPSGSTDTQYF. The CDR3, as DNA: TGTGCCAGCACGCCCTCAGGGAGCACAGATACGCAGTATTTT.

This chain connects TRBV6-6 to TRBJ2-7, with no clear D. Germline V CDR1 and CDR2: MNHNY, SVGAGI (reference sequence). The CDR3 is 10 amino acids. V was shortened by 8 bases and J by 2 bases, with 4 bases between the two germline ends. CDR3 nucleotides: TGTGCCAGCGGTACCTACGAGCAGTACTTC. It codes for CASGTYEQYF.

The genes are TRBV23-1 and TRBJ2-7, with D tentatively TRBD1 or TRBD2 (5 bases each). TRBV23-1 qualifies as an ORF whose function is uncertain. V gave up 0 bases and J gave up 0 bases, with 9 bases separating them. The CDR3 runs 15 residues. The CDR3, as DNA: TGCGCCAGCAGTCAATCGGGGGTTCGCTCCTACGAGCAGTACTTC. Its translation: CASSQSGVRSYEQYF.

V usage is TRBV5-4 and J usage is TRBJ2-7; 7 bases are shared with TRBD1. CDR3 size: 13 residues. Germline-derived CDR1 and CDR2 are SGHNT and YYREEE (reference sequence). V lost 1 base, J lost 2 bases, and 0 bases stayed unmatched. The CDR3 nucleotides are TGTGCCAGCAGCTTGCAGGGGGCCTACGAGCAGTACTTC. This encodes CASSLQGAYEQYF.